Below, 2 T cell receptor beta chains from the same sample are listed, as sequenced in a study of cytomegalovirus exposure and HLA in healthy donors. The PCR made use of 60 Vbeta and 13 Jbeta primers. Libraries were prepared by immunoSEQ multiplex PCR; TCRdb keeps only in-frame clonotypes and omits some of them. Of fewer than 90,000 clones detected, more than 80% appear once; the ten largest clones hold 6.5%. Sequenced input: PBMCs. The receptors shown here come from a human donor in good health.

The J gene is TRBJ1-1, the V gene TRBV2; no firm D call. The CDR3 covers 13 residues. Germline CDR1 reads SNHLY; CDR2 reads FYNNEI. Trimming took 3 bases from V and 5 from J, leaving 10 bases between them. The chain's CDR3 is CASSDPFMTEAFF. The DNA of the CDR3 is TGTGCCAGCAGTGATCCGTTTATGACTGAAGCTTTCTTT.

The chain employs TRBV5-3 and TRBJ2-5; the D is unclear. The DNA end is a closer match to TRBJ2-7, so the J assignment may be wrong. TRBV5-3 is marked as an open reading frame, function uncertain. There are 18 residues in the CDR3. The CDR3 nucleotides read TGTGCCAGAAGCTTGGTTAATCAGTTACTACGAAACGCCTACGAGCAGTACTTC. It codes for CARSLVNQLLRNAYEQYF.